One sample yielded the 18 T cell receptor beta chains listed below, sequenced in a study of T cell responses to AZD1222 COVID-19 vaccine. Profiling relied on immunoSEQ multiplex PCR, and the TCRdb table lists in-frame clones only, not all of them. The sample includes over 130,000 clones. Specimen: peripheral blood. The receptors were sampled from an adult in good health.

In DNA form, the CDR3 reads TGTGCCAGCAGTTACTCGGGGCAGGGGGCCGAAGCTTTCTTT. Residues: CASSYSGQGAEAFF. The J gene is TRBJ1-1, the V gene TRBV6-2 or TRBV6-3; TRBD1 agrees at 8 bases. Germline V gene lookup returns CDR1 MNHEY and CDR2 SVGEGT. J gave up 8 bases and V 0 bases, and 5 bases lay outside the gene matches. The CDR3 is made up of 14 amino acids.

This rearrangement joins TRBV5-4 to TRBJ1-2; no reliable D call. The germline V gene encodes CDR1 SGHNT and CDR2 YYREEE (reference sequence). Trimming took off 4 bases at V and 2 bases at J, with 9 bases between the two ends. The CDR3 contains 13 residues. Here the CDR3 reads CASSPFGNYGYTF. The CDR3 nucleotides read TGTGCCAGCAGCCCATTTGGGAACTATGGCTACACCTTC.

The chain uses TRBV19 and TRBJ2-4; 9 bases match TRBD1. V was clipped by 10 bases and J by 6 bases; unmatched bases: 4. Germline CDR1 is LNHDA and CDR2 is SQIVND (reference sequence). This CDR3 is built from 12 residues. In DNA, the CDR3 is TGTGCCACTGCGGACAGGGGAAACATTCAGTACTTC. Translating gives CATADRGNIQYF.

The V and J genes are TRBV19 and TRBJ1-2; 7 bases match TRBD1. This CDR3 contains 15 residues. CDR1 is LNHDA and CDR2 is SQIVND in the germline V gene (reference sequence). Trimming removed 8 bases from V and 4 bases from J; junction bases left unmatched: 13. The CDR3 bases are TGTGCCAGTCAACTACAGGGGTCCCTCCTCTATGGCTACACCTTC. Protein product: CASQLQGSLLYGYTF.

J is TRBJ1-1 and V is TRBV6-2 or TRBV6-3; D is ambiguous. This CDR3 comprises 13 residues. The V end lost 1 base, the J end lost 9 bases, and 12 bases lay between the germline ends. CDR1 is MNHEY and CDR2 is SVGEGT in the germline V gene. The CDR3 sequence: CASSYLGWPQAFF. In DNA form, the CDR3 reads TGTGCCAGCAGTTACTTGGGATGGCCTCAAGCTTTCTTT.

V and J are TRBV6-5 and TRBJ1-1, with no clear D. The length of the CDR3 is 15 residues. Germline CDR1 and CDR2: MNHEY and SVGAGI. With 6 bases removed from V and 2 bases from J, the gap between germline ends came to 16 bases. The CDR3 loop reads CASSKRSRENTEAFF. CDR3 nucleotide sequence: TGTGCCAGCAGCAAGAGGAGTCGGGAAAACACTGAAGCTTTCTTT.

The gene calls are TRBV7-7 and TRBJ2-2; TRBD1 aligns across 7 bases. Trimming at V came to 4 bases and at J to 0 bases, leaving 5 bases not matched to a gene. The CDR3 runs to 16 residues. Germline lookup yields CDR1 SSHAT and CDR2 FNYEAQ (reference sequence). The CDR3 spells CASSSQGPSNTGELFF. In nucleotides, the CDR3 is TGTGCCAGCAGCTCACAGGGGCCCTCGAACACCGGGGAGCTGTTTTTT.

The rearrangement links TRBV6-5 to TRBJ1-1, with D perhaps TRBD1 (5 bases). Trimming took off 1 base at V and 4 bases at J, with 7 bases between the two ends. CDR3 length: 13 residues. Per germline, CDR1 MNHEY and CDR2 SVGAGI. CDR3 amino acids: CASSYLTATEAFF. The CDR3 bases are TGTGCCAGCAGTTACTTGACAGCCACTGAAGCTTTCTTT.

The gene calls are TRBV7-8 and TRBJ1-4; 7 nucleotides align to TRBD1. Germline loops: CDR1 SGHVS, CDR2 FQNEAQ. This CDR3 comprises 14 residues. V was clipped by 5 bases and J by 5 bases; unmatched bases: 5. The DNA of the CDR3 is TGTGCCAGCAGCCTAGGACAGGACAATGAAAAACTGTTTTTT. Protein product: CASSLGQDNEKLFF.

This chain connects TRBV2 to TRBJ1-2; 9 bases map to TRBD1. This CDR3 spans 14 amino acids. Trimming cost V 5 bases and J 5 bases; bases outside gene matches: 6. CDR1 and CDR2 from the germline V gene are SNHLY and FYNNEI. Written as DNA, the CDR3 is TGTGCCAGCAGTCAAGAGGGACAGGGATATGGCTACACCTTC. Encoded protein: CASSQEGQGYGYTF.

CDR3 DNA: TGCGCCAGCAGCTCTGGAGGGACAGGGGGAATTCGTATTGGTGAAGCTTTCTTT. It translates to CASSSGGTGGIRIGEAFF. This chain joins TRBV5-1 and TRBJ1-1, with TRBD1 identical over 11 bases. The V and J ends lost 3 bases and 7 bases, in that order; junction bases with no gene match: 17. Per germline, CDR1 SGHRS and CDR2 YFSETQ. The CDR3 length is 18 residues.

The chain employs TRBV30 and TRBJ1-5; unclear D gene. V lost 2 bases to trimming and J lost 5 bases, with 7 bases between them. This CDR3 is built from 12 residues. CDR1 and CDR2 from the germline V gene are GTSNPN and SVGIG (reference sequence). For the CDR3, the DNA is TGTGCCTGGAGTCCCCCTGATCAGCCCCAGCATTTT. Amino acid sequence: CAWSPPDQPQHF.

J is TRBJ1-5 and V is TRBV3-1 (or the pseudogene TRBV3-2); D call uncertain. Per germline, CDR1 LGHDT and CDR2 YNNKEL (reference sequence). The V end was cut by 0 bases, the J end by 0 bases, with 0 bases between. The CDR3 length is 13 residues. The CDR3: CASSQDSNQPQHF. The CDR3 DNA is TGTGCCAGCAGCCAAGATAGCAATCAGCCCCAGCATTTT.

The CDR3 here is CSVLTGGKGYTF. Here the CDR3 DNA reads TGCAGCGTACTGACAGGGGGCAAAGGCTACACCTTC. The chain combines TRBV29-1 with TRBJ1-2; 10 bases fit TRBD1. J gave up 8 bases and V 6 bases, and 6 bases lay outside the gene matches. The CDR3 spans 12 residues. From germline, CDR1 is SQVTM and CDR2 ANQGSEA.

The chain couples TRBV6-5 to TRBJ1-2; unclear D gene. The V end was cut by 7 bases, the J end by 5 bases, with 17 bases between. The CDR3 contains 14 residues. The germline CDR1 and CDR2 sequences are MNHEY and SVGAGI. CDR3 coding DNA: TGTGCCAGCAACGAGGCCCCCGGGGATTATGGCTACACCTTC. It codes for CASNEAPGDYGYTF.

The V and J genes are TRBV29-1 and TRBJ1-4; TRBD1 aligns across 7 bases. Germline V gives CDR1 SQVTM, CDR2 ANQGSEA. CDR3 length: 14 residues. V lost 4 bases and J lost 4; bases outside the gene matches: 6. CDR3 nucleotides: TGCAGCGTTGGGGACAGCCCAGTTAATGAAAAACTGTTTTTT. This encodes CSVGDSPVNEKLFF.

The V call is TRBV2, the J call TRBJ1-5, with D unclear. Trimming took 2 bases from V and 1 from J, leaving 6 bases between them. The CDR3 loop spans 14 amino acids. Germline lookup yields CDR1 SNHLY and CDR2 FYNNEI. DNA for the CDR3: TGTGCCAGCAGTGAACCCGGGAGCAATCAGCCCCAGCATTTT. Translating it yields CASSEPGSNQPQHF.

The chain couples TRBV28 to TRBJ1-2; no clear D gene. Germline CDR1 MDHEN, CDR2 SYDVKM. The CDR3 runs to 11 residues. Trimming stripped 8 bases from V and 2 bases from J, with 6 bases between. The CDR3 DNA sequence: TGTGCCAGCGGCCACAACTATGGCTACACCTTC. Amino acid sequence: CASGHNYGYTF.